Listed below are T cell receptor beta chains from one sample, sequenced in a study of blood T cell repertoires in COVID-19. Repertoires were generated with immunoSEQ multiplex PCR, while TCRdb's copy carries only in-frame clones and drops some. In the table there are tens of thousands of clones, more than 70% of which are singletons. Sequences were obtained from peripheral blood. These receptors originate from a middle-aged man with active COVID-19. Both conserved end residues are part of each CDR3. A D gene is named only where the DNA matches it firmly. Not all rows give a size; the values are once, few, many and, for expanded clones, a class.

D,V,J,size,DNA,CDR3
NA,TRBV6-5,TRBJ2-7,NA,TGTGCCAGCAGTTTGGACAGTCTCAGTAGCTACGAGCAGTACTTC,CASSLDSLSSYEQYF
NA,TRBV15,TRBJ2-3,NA,TGTGCCACCAGCAGAGATCTGGGAGACACGGGCGGACTCAGGGATACGCAGTATTTT,CATSRDLGDTGGLRDTQYF
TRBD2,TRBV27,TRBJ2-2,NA,TGTGCCAGCAGTCCCCACAGCGGGAGTTTGGCCGGGGAGCTGTTTTTT,CASSPHSGSLAGELFF
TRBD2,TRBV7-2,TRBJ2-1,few,TGTGCCAGCAGCTTAGCGGCTAGCGGGAGCGTCTATGAGCAGTTCTTC,CASSLAASGSVYEQFF
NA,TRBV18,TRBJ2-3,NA,TGTGCCAGCTCACCCGAGCCCTCCCCCACAGATACGCAGTATTTT,CASSPEPSPTDTQYF
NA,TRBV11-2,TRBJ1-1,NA,TGTGCCAGCAGCCTTGCCGGGACACAAGCTTTCTTT,CASSLAGTQAFF
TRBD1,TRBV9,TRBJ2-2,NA,TGTGCCAGCAGCGTAGAAGGAACAGGGGTCACCGGGGAGCTGTTTTTT,CASSVEGTGVTGELFF
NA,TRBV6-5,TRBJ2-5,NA,TGTGCCAGCAGTTACGGCGGGGTAGGGGAGACCCAGTACTTC,CASSYGGVGETQYF
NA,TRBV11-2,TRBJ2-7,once,TGTGCCAGCAGCTTAGGGCAGAACTCCTACGAGCAGTACTTC,CASSLGQNSYEQYF
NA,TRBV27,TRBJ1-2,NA,TGTGCCAGCAGATCCCCGGGTGGTGCTAACTATGGCTACACCTTC,CASRSPGGANYGYTF
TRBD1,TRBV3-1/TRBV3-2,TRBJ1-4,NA,TGTGCCAGCAGCCTCCGGGACAGGGATCTAGAAAAACTGTTTTTT,CASSLRDRDLEKLFF
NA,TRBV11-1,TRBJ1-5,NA,TGTGCCAGCAGCTTATCAGGGTATCAGCCCCAGCATTTT,CASSLSGYQPQHF
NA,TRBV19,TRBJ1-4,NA,TGTGCCAGTAGTATACGCAGGGGTGGTGAAAAACTGTTTTTT,CASSIRRGGEKLFF
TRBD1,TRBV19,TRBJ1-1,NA,TGTGCCAGAAGGGACAGCCTGAACACTGAAGCTTTCTTT,CARRDSLNTEAFF
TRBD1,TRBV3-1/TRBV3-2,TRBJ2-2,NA,TGTGCCAGCAGCCAAGGAGACAGGGGGCCAGATACCGGGGAGCTGTTTTTT,CASSQGDRGPDTGELFF
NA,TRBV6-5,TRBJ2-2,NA,TGTGCCAGCAGTCCCGGGTGGATCAACACCGGGGAGCTGTTTTTT,CASSPGWINTGELFF
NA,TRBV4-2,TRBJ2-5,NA,TGTGCCAGCAGCCCCTTGACGACTAGCCAAGAGACCCAGTACTTC,CASSPLTTSQETQYF
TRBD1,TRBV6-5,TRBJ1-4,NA,TGTGCCAGCAGTTACTCGACAGGGGAATATGAAAAACTGTTTTTT,CASSYSTGEYEKLFF
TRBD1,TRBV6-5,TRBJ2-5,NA,TGTGCCAGCAGGTCACAGGGGGCCGAGACCCAGTACTTC,CASRSQGAETQYF
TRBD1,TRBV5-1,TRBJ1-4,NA,TGCGCCAGCAGCTTCTTACAGGGGGAAAAACTGTTTTTT,CASSFLQGEKLFF
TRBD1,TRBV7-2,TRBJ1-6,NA,TGTGCCAGCAGCCGGGGACAGGCCCCGAGTTCACCCCTCCACTTT,CASSRGQAPSSPLHF
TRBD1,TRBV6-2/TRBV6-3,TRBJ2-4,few,TGTGCCAGCAGTGCCGGACAGGGGTTTATCCTAGCCAAAAACATTCAGTACTTC,CASSAGQGFILAKNIQYF
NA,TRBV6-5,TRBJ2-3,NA,TGTGCCAGCAGTCCTAGCGACCGGGGGGATACGCAGTATTTT,CASSPSDRGDTQYF
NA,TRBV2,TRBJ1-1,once,TGTGCCAGCACCTCCCAGGGGCTCGGTGAAGCTTTCTTT,CASTSQGLGEAFF
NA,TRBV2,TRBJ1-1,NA,TGTGCCAGCAGTGGCAGAGGGCGGAACACTGAAGCTTTCTTT,CASSGRGRNTEAFF
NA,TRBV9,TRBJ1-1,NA,TGTGCCAGCAGCGTAGACGGTAACACTGAAGCTTTCTTT,CASSVDGNTEAFF
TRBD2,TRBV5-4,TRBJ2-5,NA,TGTGCCAGCAGCCTCGGGGGGGCGGGAGAAGAGACCCAGTACTTC,CASSLGGAGEETQYF
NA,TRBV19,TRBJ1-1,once,TGTGCCAGTAGTATCCCCCCTTCTACTGAAGCTTTCTTT,CASSIPPSTEAFF
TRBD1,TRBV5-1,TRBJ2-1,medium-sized,TGCGCCAGCACCGGACAGGGGGATTGGAATGAGCAGTTCTTC,CASTGQGDWNEQFF
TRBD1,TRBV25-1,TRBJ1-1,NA,TGTGCCAGCACATCGAATCAGGGACAGGGCCATTTAGGGGCTGAAGCTTTCTTT,CASTSNQGQGHLGAEAFF
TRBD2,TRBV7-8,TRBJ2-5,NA,TGTGCCAGCAGCTTCGTTACTAGCGGGGGGAAAAGAGAGACCCAGTACTTC,CASSFVTSGGKRETQYF
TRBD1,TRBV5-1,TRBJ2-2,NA,TGCGCCAGCAGCTTGGGTGTAGGGGGCTCTCCCGGCGGGGAGCTGTTTTTT,CASSLGVGGSPGGELFF
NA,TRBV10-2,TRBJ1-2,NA,TGCGCCAGCAGTGAAGGGGTCAACTATGGCTACACCTTC,CASSEGVNYGYTF
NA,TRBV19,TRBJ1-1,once,TGTGCCAGTAGTATAGTGGGGGGCACTGAAGCTTTCTTT,CASSIVGGTEAFF
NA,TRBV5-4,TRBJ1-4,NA,TGTGCCAGCAGCTTGGGGCAGGGGCGGGTAACTAATGAAAAACTGTTTTTT,CASSLGQGRVTNEKLFF
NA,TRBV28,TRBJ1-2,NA,TGTGCCAGCAGCTCCAGCGGGGGAGCTAACTATGGCTACACCTTC,CASSSSGGANYGYTF
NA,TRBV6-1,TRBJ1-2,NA,TGTGCCAGCAGTGAAAAGGGGAACTATGGCTACACCTTC,CASSEKGNYGYTF
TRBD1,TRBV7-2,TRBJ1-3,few,TGTGCCAGCAGCTTGGGACAGGCCAACTCTGGAAACACCATATATTTT,CASSLGQANSGNTIYF
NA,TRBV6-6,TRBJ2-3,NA,TGTGCCAGGAGGTGGGGACTTACGATTGGGACAGATACGCAGTATTTT,CARRWGLTIGTDTQYF
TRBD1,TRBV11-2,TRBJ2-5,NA,TGTGCCAGCAGCACTACAGGGGGTAGAGAAGAGACCCAGTACTTC,CASSTTGGREETQYF
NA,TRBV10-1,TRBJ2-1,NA,TGCGCCAGCTCGCGGGGTGAGCAGTTCTTC,CASSRGEQFF
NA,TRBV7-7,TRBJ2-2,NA,TGTGCCAGCAGCTTAGCTACGGTTACCACCGGGGAGCTGTTTTTT,CASSLATVTTGELFF
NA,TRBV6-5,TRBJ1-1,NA,TGTGCCAGCACGGGATGGAACAGGGCGAACACTGAAGCTTTCTTT,CASTGWNRANTEAFF
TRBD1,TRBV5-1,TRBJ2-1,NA,TGCGCCAGCAGCCGACAGGGACCATCCTACAATGAGCAGTTCTTC,CASSRQGPSYNEQFF
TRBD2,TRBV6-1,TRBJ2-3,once,TGTGCCAGCAGTGAAGTGGCTAGCGGGGGGAGGGATACGCAGTATTTT,CASSEVASGGRDTQYF